This T cell receptor (beta chain) was observed in a study of shared clonotypes between healthy human individuals. Some clones are missing from TCRdb's copy, which holds only in-frame ones; the method was immunoSEQ multiplex PCR. In the table there are around 2,000,000 clones, 85% to 95% of which are singletons. Positive CCR7 selection of CD45RO-negative cells yielded the naive CD8 cells, and terminally differentiated effector memory CD45RA+ cells were excluded. CDR1 is SGHVS, CDR2 FNYEAQ, per germline. The ends lost 3 bases at V and 3 bases at J; junction bases unmatched: 6. This CDR3 contains 15 residues.

Material: naive CD8+ T cells sorted from blood. This chain connects TRBV7-6 to TRBJ2-5, with 8 bases fitting TRBD2. The receptor comes from a man between 18 and 29 years old in good health. The CDR3 is CASSFRLANKETQYF. The CDR3 coding sequence is TGTGCCAGCAGCTTCCGACTAGCGAACAAAGAGACCCAGTACTTC.